This T cell receptor beta chain comes out of a study of blood T cell repertoires in COVID-19. The germline V gene encodes CDR1 MNHEY and CDR2 SMNVEV (reference sequence). V lost 10 bases and J lost 0, with 16 bases in between. The CDR3 is 15 residues long. Assay used: immunoSEQ multiplex PCR; TCRdb lists only in-frame clones, some missing. Among more than 300,000 clones listed, more than 75% were seen once. The TCR sequence derives from a man aged 25 to 40 who had recovered from COVID-19. This rearrangement joins TRBV27 to TRBJ1-5; D possibly corresponds to TRBD1 (6 bases). Sequencing input: PBMCs or T cells enriched from blood (not recorded which). CDR3: CANNARDTSNQPQHF. The CDR3 coding sequence is TGTGCCAACAACGCCCGGGACACTAGCAATCAGCCCCAGCATTTT.